One and the same sample provided the 21 T cell receptor beta chains below, sequenced in a study of cytomegalovirus exposure and HLA in healthy donors. The primer mix had 60 Vbeta and 13 Jbeta primers. TCRdb keeps only in-frame clones here, not all; method: immunoSEQ multiplex PCR. This table holds about 160,000 clones, approximately 80% found once. The material sequenced was PBMCs. Source of these receptors: a man between 50 and 59 years old in good health and CMV-seropositive.

This chain links TRBV16 with TRBJ2-7, with a possible D match to TRBD2 (6 bases). The CDR3 loop spans 14 amino acids. The V gene lost 3 bases and the J gene lost 6 bases, with 15 bases spanning the gap. The germline V gene has CDR1 KGHSY and CDR2 FQNENV. The CDR3 loop reads CASSHSSGVREQYF. The CDR3 nucleotides are TGTGCCAGCAGCCATTCCTCGGGAGTCCGCGAGCAGTACTTC.

This chain links TRBV5-5 with TRBJ1-5; D is ambiguous. This CDR3 spans 12 amino acids. Trimming pared 0 bases from V and 7 bases from J, leaving 5 bases between. Germline V CDR1 and CDR2: SGHKS, YYEKEE (reference sequence). CDR3 loop: CASSLGLQPQHF. The CDR3 coding sequence is TGTGCCAGCAGCTTGGGGCTCCAGCCCCAGCATTTT.

V gene TRBV19 combines with J gene TRBJ2-7, with D perhaps matching TRBD2 (6 bases). The ends were cut back, 5 bases at V and 2 bases at J, with 19 bases in the middle. The germline V gene encodes CDR1 LNHDA and CDR2 SQIVND (reference sequence). The CDR3 totals 16 residues. CDR3 DNA sequence: TGTGCCAGTAGTCCGCTGGGGCGTGCGGGAACCTACGAGCAGTACTTC. It encodes CASSPLGRAGTYEQYF.

This clone was counted a few times. This chain uses TRBV27 with TRBJ1-1; the D is unclear. Germline assignment: CDR1 MNHEY and CDR2 SMNVEV (reference sequence). The CDR3 extends over 11 amino acids. The V gene lost 3 bases and the J gene lost 11 bases, with 10 bases spanning the gap. CDR3 in amino acids: CASSFGLRAFF. The CDR3 DNA sequence: TGTGCCAGCAGTTTTGGTCTACGCGCTTTCTTT.

With regard to this clone: No DNA is shown, since the ends of the CDR3 on it are uncertain; the CDR3 is the one TCRdb lists. CDR3: CASRVGQGTNLLDSPLHF. This sequence joins TRBV21-1 and TRBJ1-6; no check of the table's D call, TRBD1, against the DNA was made. TRBV21-1 is flagged as a pseudogene. With termini counted, the CDR3 has 18 amino acids.

V gene TRBV11-2 combines with J gene TRBJ1-1, with TRBD1 matching 11 bases. This CDR3 has 17 residues. The germline V gene has CDR1 SGHAT and CDR2 FQNNGV. V shed 5 bases, J shed 10 bases, and the junction held 18 bases outside the gene matches. The CDR3 reads CASSPARTGGVGLVAFF. The CDR3 DNA reads as TGTGCCAGCAGCCCGGCCCGGACAGGGGGCGTGGGGTTAGTAGCTTTCTTT.

J is TRBJ2-1 and V is TRBV9, with a weak D call TRBD2 (6 bases). Trimming took off 0 bases at V and 7 bases at J, with 11 bases between the two ends. This CDR3 spans 14 amino acids. Germline assignment: CDR1 SGDLS and CDR2 YYNGEE. The CDR3 loop is CASSVAGTLNEQFF. The CDR3, as DNA: TGTGCCAGCAGCGTAGCCGGGACTCTTAATGAGCAGTTCTTC.

The chain has TRBV7-9 and TRBJ2-6; no firm D call. Between the trimmed V and J ends, which lost 5 bases and 0 bases, there was a span of 8 bases. CDR1 and CDR2 (germline): SEHNR, FQNEAQ (reference sequence). This CDR3 comprises 15 residues. The CDR3 nucleotides are TGTGCCAGCAGCCCCCGGAGCTCTGGGGCCAACGTCCTGACTTTC. Its protein is CASSPRSSGANVLTF.

The chain links TRBV19 to TRBJ2-4, with D possibly TRBD1 on 6 matching bases. Germline V gives CDR1 LNHDA, CDR2 SQIVND (reference sequence). Trimming took 3 bases from V and 10 from J, leaving 22 bases between them. The CDR3 covers 16 residues. The CDR3 coding sequence is TGTGCCAGTAGTATGGGAACCCCGCCAGGGGCAAGGATTCAGTACTTC. It encodes CASSMGTPPGARIQYF.

This chain connects TRBV11-2 to TRBJ2-7; possible D gene TRBD2, 7 bases. The CDR3 totals 14 residues. CDR1 is SGHAT, CDR2 FQNNGV, per germline. V lost 4 bases and J 2 bases, leaving 12 bases between the germline ends. The CDR3 coding sequence is TGTGCCAGCAGCTACGGGGGGCCTACCTACGAGCAGTACTTC. Protein product: CASSYGGPTYEQYF.

This chain connects TRBV11-2 to TRBJ1-2; unclear D gene. V was clipped by 5 bases and J by 4 bases, with 11 bases between them. CDR3 size: 13 residues. The germline V gene has CDR1 SGHAT and CDR2 FQNNGV. As DNA, the CDR3 is TGTGCCAGCAGCAGCGCTCCTACCTATGGCTACACCTTC. It yields the protein CASSSAPTYGYTF.

The V call is TRBV7-2, the J call TRBJ2-5, with D hard to call. CDR3 size: 14 residues. Per germline, CDR1 SGHTA and CDR2 FQGNSA. The ends were cut back, 0 bases at V and 4 bases at J, with 9 bases in the middle. CDR3 protein: CASSLAVNGETQYF. The CDR3 DNA reads as TGTGCCAGCAGCTTAGCCGTAAACGGAGAGACCCAGTACTTC.

Note on this clone: At one end, the junction sequence differs from germline, possibly due to a read error. This sample also contains other DNA sequences that code for the same CDR3. V and J are TRBV11-1 and TRBJ1-4, with D maybe TRBD1 (6 bases). From germline, CDR1 is SGHAT and CDR2 FQDESV (reference sequence). The CDR3 covers 15 residues. CDR3 in DNA: TGTGCCAGCAGCTTAGGAGGACAGCTTAATGAAAAACTCTTTTTT. Amino acid sequence: CASSLGGQLNEKLFF.

J is TRBJ1-2 and V is TRBV13, with TRBD1 matching over 9 bases. Germline CDR1 is PRHDT and CDR2 is FYEKMQ (reference sequence). J was trimmed by 8 bases and V by 1 base; bases with no gene match: 11. This CDR3 region has 16 residues. CDR3 protein: CASSLVNLPGQGGYTF. Written as DNA, the CDR3 is TGTGCCAGCAGCTTAGTCAATCTTCCGGGACAGGGCGGCTACACCTTC.

This rearrangement joins TRBV19 to TRBJ1-5; D gene ambiguous. From germline, CDR1 is LNHDA and CDR2 SQIVND (reference sequence). This CDR3 has 14 residues. The ends were cut back, 7 bases at V and 5 bases at J, with 15 bases in the middle. CDR3 coding DNA: TGTGCCAGTACAACCCCCGGGAGGGATCAGCCCCAGCATTTT. Protein product: CASTTPGRDQPQHF.

Worth noting for this clone: This specimen includes other DNA sequences encoding the same CDR3. The chain recombines TRBV11-3 with TRBJ2-3; 13 nucleotides agree with TRBD2. V lost 3 bases and J lost 4; bases outside the gene matches: 4. Germline V gene data show CDR1 as SGHNT and CDR2 as YENEEA. This CDR3 has 16 residues. DNA for the CDR3: TGTGCCAGCAGCTTGGGACTAGCGGGGCTTTCAGATACGCAGTATTTT. It encodes CASSLGLAGLSDTQYF.

This clone has a handful of counts. This chain connects TRBV5-4 to TRBJ2-4; the match to TRBD2 covers 11 bases. The CDR3 has 16 residues. With 3 bases clipped from V and 4 bases from J, the junction kept 6 bases outside the gene matches. Germline-derived CDR1 and CDR2 are SGHNT and YYREEE (reference sequence). CDR3 residues: CASSSRLAGLKNIQYF. CDR3 sequence (DNA): TGTGCCAGCAGCTCCCGACTAGCGGGGTTGAAAAACATTCAGTACTTC.

This clone was seen more than once but under ten times. The V gene is TRBV11-2, the J gene TRBJ1-1, with 9 bases matching TRBD1. Germline CDR1 is SGHAT and CDR2 is FQNNGV. V trimming: 3 bases; J trimming: 3 bases; junction bases outside the gene matches: 2. This CDR3 has 14 amino acids. The chain's CDR3 is CASSFGQGYTEAFF. The CDR3 nucleotides read TGTGCCAGCAGCTTTGGACAGGGGTACACTGAAGCTTTCTTT.

This chain uses TRBV5-6 with TRBJ1-6; D might be TRBD1 (5 bases). Germline V gene sequence: CDR1 SGHDT, CDR2 YYEEEE. The V end lost 1 base, the J end lost 6 bases, and 11 bases lay between the germline ends. The CDR3 runs to 15 residues. The CDR3 region has the DNA TGTGCCAGCAGCTTGCAAGGTAGGGGTAATTCACCCCTCCACTTT. Its translation is CASSLQGRGNSPLHF.

The V call is TRBV6-6, the J call TRBJ2-1, with TRBD1 matching over 9 bases. This CDR3 has 13 residues. V lost 10 bases, J lost 10 bases, and 11 bases stayed unmatched. Germline CDR1 reads MNHNY; CDR2 reads SVGAGI (reference sequence). This CDR3 reads CATRDRDQGEQFF. As DNA, the CDR3 is TGTGCCACACGGGACAGGGATCAAGGGGAGCAGTTCTTC.

This clone has just one count. The V call is TRBV7-7, the J call TRBJ2-7; D call uncertain. The CDR3 sequence is 16 residues long. Trimming cost V 1 base and J 2 bases, with 15 bases left between them. In germline, CDR1 is SSHAT, CDR2 FNYEAQ (reference sequence). The CDR3 region is CASSLGRQKSAYEQYF. CDR3 DNA: TGTGCCAGCAGCTTAGGGCGGCAGAAAAGCGCCTACGAGCAGTACTTC.